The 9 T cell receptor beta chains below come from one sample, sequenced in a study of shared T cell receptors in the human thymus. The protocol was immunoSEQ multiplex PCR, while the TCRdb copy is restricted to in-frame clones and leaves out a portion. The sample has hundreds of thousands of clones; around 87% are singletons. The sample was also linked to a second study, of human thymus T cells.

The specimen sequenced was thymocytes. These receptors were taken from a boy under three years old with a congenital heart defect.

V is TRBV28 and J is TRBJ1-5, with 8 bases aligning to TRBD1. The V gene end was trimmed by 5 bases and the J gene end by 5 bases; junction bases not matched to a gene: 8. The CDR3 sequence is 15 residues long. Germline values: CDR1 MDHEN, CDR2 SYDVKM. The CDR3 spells CASSADREGHQPQHF. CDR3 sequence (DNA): TGTGCCAGCAGTGCGGACAGGGAGGGCCATCAGCCCCAGCATTTT.

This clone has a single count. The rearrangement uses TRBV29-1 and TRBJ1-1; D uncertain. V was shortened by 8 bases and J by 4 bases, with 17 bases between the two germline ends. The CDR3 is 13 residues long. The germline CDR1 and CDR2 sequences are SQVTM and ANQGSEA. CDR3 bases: TGCAGCACGTCCAAGAGTTTCGGCACTGAAGCTTTCTTT. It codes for CSTSKSFGTEAFF.

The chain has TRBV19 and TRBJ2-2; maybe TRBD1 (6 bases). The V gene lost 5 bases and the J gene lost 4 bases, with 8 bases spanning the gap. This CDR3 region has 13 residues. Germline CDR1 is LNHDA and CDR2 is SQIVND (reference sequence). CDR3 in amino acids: CASSRRGTGELFF. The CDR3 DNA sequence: TGTGCCAGTAGTCGCAGGGGCACCGGGGAGCTGTTTTTT.

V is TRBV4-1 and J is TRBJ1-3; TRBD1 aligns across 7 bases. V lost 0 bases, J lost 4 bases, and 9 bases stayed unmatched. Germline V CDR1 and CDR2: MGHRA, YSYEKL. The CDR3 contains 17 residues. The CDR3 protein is CASSQDPTGRRGNTIYF. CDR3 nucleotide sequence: TGCGCCAGCAGCCAAGATCCGACAGGGCGCAGAGGAAACACCATATATTTT.

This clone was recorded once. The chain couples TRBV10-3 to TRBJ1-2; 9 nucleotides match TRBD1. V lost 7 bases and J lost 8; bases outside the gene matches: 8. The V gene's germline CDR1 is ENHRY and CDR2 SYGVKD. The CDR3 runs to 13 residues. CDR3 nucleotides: TGTGCCATCACAGTGACAGGGGGAGAGGGCTACACCTTC. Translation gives CAITVTGGEGYTF.

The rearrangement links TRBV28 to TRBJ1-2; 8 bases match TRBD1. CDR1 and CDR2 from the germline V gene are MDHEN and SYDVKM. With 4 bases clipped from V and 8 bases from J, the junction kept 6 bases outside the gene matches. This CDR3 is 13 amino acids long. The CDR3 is CASSSGQAGGYTF. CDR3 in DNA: TGTGCCAGCAGTTCGGGACAGGCGGGGGGCTACACCTTC.

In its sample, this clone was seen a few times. The CDR3 region is CASYGGEKYGYTF. DNA for the CDR3: TGTGCCAGTTACGGGGGGGAGAAGTATGGCTACACCTTC. V usage is TRBV19 and J usage is TRBJ1-2; perhaps TRBD1 as D (5 bases). This CDR3 spans 13 amino acids. V was trimmed by 8 bases and J by 5 bases, leaving 15 bases between them. Germline CDR1 and CDR2: LNHDA and SQIVND (reference sequence). The full variable domain, completed using reference TRBV19 and TRBJ1-2, is DGGITQSPKYLFRKEGQNVTLSCEQNLNHDAMYWYRQDPGQGLRLIYYSQIVNDFQKGDIAEGYSVSREKKESFPLTVTSAQKNPTAFYLCASYGGEKYGYTFGSGTRLTVV.

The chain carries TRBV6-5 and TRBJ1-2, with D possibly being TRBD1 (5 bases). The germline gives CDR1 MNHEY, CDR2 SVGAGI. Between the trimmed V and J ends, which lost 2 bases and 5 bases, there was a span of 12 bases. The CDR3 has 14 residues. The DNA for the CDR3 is TGTGCCAGCAGTTACCGAGGACAACAATATGGCTACACCTTC. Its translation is CASSYRGQQYGYTF.

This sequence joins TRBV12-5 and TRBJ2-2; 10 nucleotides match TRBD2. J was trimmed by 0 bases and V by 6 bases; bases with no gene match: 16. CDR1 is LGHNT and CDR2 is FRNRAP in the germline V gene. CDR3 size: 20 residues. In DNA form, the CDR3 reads TGTGCTAGTGGCCCTACCCTCGCTCTAGCGGGAGACCCGAACACCGGGGAGCTGTTTTTT. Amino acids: CASGPTLALAGDPNTGELFF.